Listed here are 16 T cell receptor beta chains from one sample, sequenced in a study of T cell repertoires in cytomegalovirus infection. From the reads, TCRdb called clonotypes with MiXCR, one entry per CDR3 protein. Found here are about 350,000 distinct CDR3 sequences, about 35% of them singletons; the top ten hold around an eighth. No antigen has been assigned to these receptors. The specimen comprised cultured PBMCs, sampled from culture after CMV antigen stimulation. The receptors come from a human donor in good health (CMV status not recorded). Some clones in this sample may be carry-over from other donors' samples.

This clonotype was observed a single time. This chain links TRBV19 with TRBJ2-1; D not resolved. This CDR3 is built from 13 residues. In germline, CDR1 is LNHDA, CDR2 SQIVND (reference sequence). V shed 1 base and J shed 7 bases, with 8 bases lying between them. DNA for the CDR3: TGTGCCAGTAGTATAGCCGGACGGAATGAGCAGTTCTTC. Translating it yields CASSIAGRNEQFF.

Notes on this clonotype: A junction end diverges from the germline sequence, so it may reflect a read error. This chain joins TRBV6-2 or TRBV6-3 and TRBJ2-5; D remains ambiguous. This CDR3 is built from 13 residues. Looked up from germline, CDR1 is MNHEY and CDR2 is SVGEGT. CDR3 DNA sequence: TGTGCCAGCTGTTACGCCCCTGAAGAGACCCAGTACTTC. Its protein product is CASCYAPEETQYF.

The chain uses TRBV7-2 and TRBJ1-4; no clear D gene. Germline V gives CDR1 SGHTA, CDR2 FQGNSA. Trimming stripped 1 base from V and 8 bases from J, with 5 bases between. The CDR3 loop spans 12 amino acids. DNA for the CDR3: TGTGCCAGCAGCTTAGATTCCGAAAAACTGTTTTTT. Its translation: CASSLDSEKLFF.

The genes are TRBV11-2 and TRBJ2-1; a weak D match, TRBD2 (5 bases). Trimming took off 5 bases at V and 4 bases at J, with 12 bases between the two ends. The CDR3 runs to 14 residues. Per the germline V gene, CDR1 is SGHAT and CDR2 is FQNNGV. As DNA, the CDR3 is TGTGCCAGCAGCGGACTTGTGCAGTACAATGAGCAGTTCTTC. It is translated as CASSGLVQYNEQFF. Based on the CDR3 plus reference TRBV11-2 and TRBJ2-1, the full variable domain is EAGVAQSPRYKIIEKRQSVAFWCNPISGHATLYWYQQILGQGPKLLIQFQNNGVVDDSQLPKDRFSAERLKGVDSTLKIQPAKLEDSAVYLCASSGLVQYNEQFFGPGTRLTVL.

The table lists this clonotype with a count of one. The chain carries TRBV10-3 and TRBJ2-5; 7 bases fit TRBD1. Germline V CDR1 and CDR2: ENHRY, SYGVKD. J gave up 2 bases and V 4 bases, and 10 bases lay outside the gene matches. The CDR3 sequence is 16 residues long. DNA for the CDR3: TGTGCCATCAGTGGCGTAAAGAGGGGGCTACAAGAGACCCAGTACTTC. It specifies CAISGVKRGLQETQYF.

The table lists this clonotype with a few counts. The V gene is TRBV20-1, the J gene TRBJ1-5; 7 bases fit TRBD1. The CDR3 totals 15 residues. Trimming at V came to 4 bases and at J to 0 bases, leaving 6 bases not matched to a gene. Germline lookup yields CDR1 DFQATT and CDR2 SNEGSKA (reference sequence). The DNA of the CDR3 is TGCAGTGCTACATCAGACAGGGATAGCAATCAGCCCCAGCATTTT. The encoded protein is CSATSDRDSNQPQHF.

The chain joins TRBV10-1 to TRBJ2-3; D not certain. Germline V gives CDR1 WNHNN, CDR2 SYGVQD (reference sequence). CDR3 size: 15 residues. Trimming pared 0 bases from V and 2 bases from J, leaving 9 bases between. CDR3 protein: CASSESRHPTDTQYF. The DNA of the CDR3 is TGCGCCAGCAGTGAGTCTCGTCATCCCACAGATACGCAGTATTTT.

This clonotype appeared a few times. The rearrangement uses TRBV11-2 and TRBJ2-1; TRBD2 is a possible D gene (6 bases). CDR1 and CDR2 from the germline V gene are SGHAT and FQNNGV. CDR3 length: 14 residues. The germline V and J ends were trimmed by 7 bases and 7 bases, with 17 bases remaining between them. CDR3 protein: CASTLAGRLNEQFF. The CDR3 DNA follows: TGTGCCAGCACCCTCGCCGGGAGATTAAATGAGCAGTTCTTC.

The V call is TRBV19, the J call TRBJ2-1, with TRBD2 matching over 9 bases. CDR3 size: 17 residues. The V gene end was trimmed by 6 bases and the J gene end by 0 bases; junction bases not matched to a gene: 9. Germline values: CDR1 LNHDA, CDR2 SQIVND (reference sequence). CDR3 sequence reads: CASSGTSRLSSYNEQFF. The CDR3 coding sequence is TGTGCCAGTAGCGGGACTAGCAGGTTGAGCTCCTACAATGAGCAGTTCTTC.

This chain uses TRBV4-1 with TRBJ2-6; D not resolved. This CDR3 has 17 residues. V lost 1 base and J 2 bases, leaving 12 bases between the germline ends. Germline V gene data show CDR1 as MGHRA and CDR2 as YSYEKL. The CDR3 sequence: CASSQVGLTPGANVLTF. CDR3 in DNA: TGCGCCAGCAGCCAAGTCGGGTTAACCCCTGGGGCCAACGTCCTGACTTTC.

The sample holds a few counts of this clonotype. The chain combines TRBV4-1 with TRBJ1-2, with 9 nucleotides matching TRBD1. Germline trimming cut 6 bases from V and 2 bases from J; bases unmatched to any gene: 7. CDR1 MGHRA and CDR2 YSYEKL come from the germline V gene. The CDR3 sequence is 15 residues long. The CDR3 nucleotides read TGCGCCAGCAGACATTCCGGGACAGGGAACTATGGCTACACCTTC. Translating gives CASRHSGTGNYGYTF.

The chain uses TRBV7-2 and TRBJ2-3, with D perhaps TRBD2 (5 bases). Germline-derived CDR1 and CDR2 are SGHTA and FQGNSA. CDR3 length: 16 residues. The V end lost 1 base, the J end lost 2 bases, and 13 bases lay between the germline ends. The CDR3: CASSLVLRAHTDTQYF. CDR3 DNA sequence: TGTGCCAGCAGCTTAGTGTTGCGGGCCCACACAGATACGCAGTATTTT.

The rearrangement joins TRBV25-1 to TRBJ2-1; 13 bases fit TRBD2. The CDR3 totals 16 residues. V dropped 4 bases and J dropped 8; count of bases not matched to a gene: 8. Germline V gene sequence: CDR1 MGHDK, CDR2 SYGVNS. CDR3 nucleotide sequence: TGTGCCAGCAGTGCCACTAGCGGGAGGGCCTTCTATGAGCAGTTCTTC. Translated, it gives CASSATSGRAFYEQFF.

There are a few counts of this clonotype. The chain uses TRBV7-2 and TRBJ2-3; the match to TRBD2 covers 10 bases. From germline, CDR1 is SGHTA and CDR2 FQGNSA. This CDR3 is built from 16 residues. The V and J ends lost 1 base and 9 bases, in that order; junction bases with no gene match: 10. CDR3 region: CASSLGTSGLPETQYF. CDR3 sequence (DNA): TGTGCCAGCAGCTTAGGGACTAGCGGTCTCCCCGAGACGCAGTATTTT.

V gene TRBV30 combines with J gene TRBJ2-1; possibly TRBD1 for D (5 bases). Trimming removed 4 bases at V and 8 bases at J, with 18 bases between. The CDR3 sequence is 14 residues long. Germline assignment: CDR1 GTSNPN and CDR2 SVGIG (reference sequence). The CDR3 is CAWMMGRRYHEQFF. The CDR3, as DNA: TGTGCCTGGATGATGGGGCGTCGGTACCATGAGCAGTTCTTC.

This clonotype came up many times. V usage is TRBV7-2 and J usage is TRBJ2-7; either TRBD1 or TRBD2 may supply D (5 bases each). This CDR3 has 17 amino acids. Germline CDR1 is SGHTA and CDR2 is FQGNSA. Trimming stripped 1 base from V and 6 bases from J, with 22 bases between. DNA of the CDR3: TGTGCCAGCAGCTTAGTAAGGACTTCCCTGAGTGGGGGCGAGCAGTACTTC. Its translation is CASSLVRTSLSGGEQYF.